The 3 T cell receptor beta chains presented below share a single source sample, sequenced in a study of CD8 T cells in ankylosing spondylitis. General study findings and limits: A motif in TCR beta, a set of eight or nine highly homologous variants, appeared characteristic of ankylosing spondylitis blood.

TCRdb fed the 5' RACE reads into MiXCR, producing one record per CDR3 protein. The table lists roughly 700,000 distinct CDR3 sequences, roughly 19% of them singletons. Antigens of these TCRs are unknown. Sequenced: blood, either unsorted or a sorted T cell fraction (not recorded which). These receptors all come from a male donor with ankylosing spondylitis.

There are a few counts of this clonotype. The chain has TRBV29-1 and TRBJ2-5, with 8 bases that match TRBD2. The CDR3 sequence is 14 residues long. With 4 bases clipped from V and 3 bases from J, the junction kept 7 bases outside the gene matches. Germline V gives CDR1 SQVTM, CDR2 ANQGSEA. CDR3 residues: CSVVEVAGKETQYF. CDR3 nucleotides: TGCAGCGTTGTGGAAGTAGCGGGAAAAGAGACCCAGTACTTC.

The chain uses TRBV12-3 or TRBV12-4 and TRBJ2-1; tentatively, D is TRBD2 (6 bases). Trimming took off 3 bases at V and 3 bases at J, with 18 bases between the two ends. This CDR3 comprises 17 residues. The CDR3 DNA sequence: TGTGCCAGCAGTTTTTTCGCGGGACCCGGGGTCTACAATGAGCAGTTCTTC. Encoded protein: CASSFFAGPGVYNEQFF.

CDR3 residues: CASSLAPRNNEQFF. CDR3 nucleotides: TGTGCCAGCAGCTTAGCTCCAAGGAACAATGAGCAGTTCTTC. J is TRBJ2-1 and V is TRBV7-8; no definite D call. Germline CDR1 reads SGHVS; CDR2 reads FQNEAQ. This CDR3 contains 14 residues. Deletions cut 0 bases from V and 5 bases from J, with 8 bases between.